This TCR beta chain is drawn from a study of blood T cell repertoires in COVID-19. Sequenced by immunoSEQ multiplex PCR; TCRdb stores in-frame clones only, minus some. This table holds about 180,000 clones, around 83% found once. The V end lost 8 bases, the J end lost 4 bases, and 11 bases lay between the germline ends. Germline-derived CDR1 and CDR2 are SQVTM and ANQGSEA. This CDR3 has 11 residues. The origin of this receptor is a woman between 25 and 40 years old with active or convalescent COVID-19. The chain links TRBV29-1 to TRBJ1-1; D might be TRBD1 (5 bases). Input material: peripheral blood. CDR3 bases: TGCAGCTACCTCGGGGGCACTGAAGCTTTCTTT. It encodes CSYLGGTEAFF.